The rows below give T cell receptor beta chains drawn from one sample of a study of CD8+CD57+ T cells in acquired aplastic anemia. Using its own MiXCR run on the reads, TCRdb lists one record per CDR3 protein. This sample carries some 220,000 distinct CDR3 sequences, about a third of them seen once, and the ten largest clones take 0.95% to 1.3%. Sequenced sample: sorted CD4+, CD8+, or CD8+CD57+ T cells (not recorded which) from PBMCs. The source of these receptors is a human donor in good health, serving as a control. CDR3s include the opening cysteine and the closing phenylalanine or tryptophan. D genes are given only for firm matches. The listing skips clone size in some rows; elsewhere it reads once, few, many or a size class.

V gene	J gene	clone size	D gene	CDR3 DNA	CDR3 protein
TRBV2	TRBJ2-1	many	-	TGTGCCAGCAGTGTTTCCCAGCCGACCTACAATGAGCAGTTCTTC	CASSVSQPTYNEQFF
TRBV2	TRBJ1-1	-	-	TGTGCCAGCCGCCTAGCGGACGGGAACACTGAAGCTTTCTTT	CASRLADGNTEAFF
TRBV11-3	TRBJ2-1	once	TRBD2	TGTGCCAGCAGCTTAAGCGGGGCGCACAATGAGCAGTTCTTC	CASSLSGAHNEQFF
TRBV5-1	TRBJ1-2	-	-	TGCGCCAGCAGCTTGGAGGGACATGGCTACACCTTC	CASSLEGHGYTF
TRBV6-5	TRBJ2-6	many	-	TGTGCCAGCAAGGCTGGGGCCAACGTCCTGACTTTC	CASKAGANVLTF
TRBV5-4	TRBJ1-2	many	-	TGTGCCAGCAGCAGCGCCGTCTCACTATATGGCTACACCTTC	CASSSAVSLYGYTF
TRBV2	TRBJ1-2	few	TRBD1	TGTGCCAGCAGTAGCCGCACAGGGGGCGGTGGCTATGGCTACACCTTC	CASSSRTGGGGYGYTF
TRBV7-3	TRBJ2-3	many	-	TGTGCCAGCGCAAGACTTGGCGGGATCGGGGTCACAGATACGCAGTATTTT	CASARLGGIGVTDTQYF
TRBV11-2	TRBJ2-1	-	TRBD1	TGTGCCAGCAGCCTCCGGGACAGCACACCTTTCCTTACTAATGAGCAGTTCTTC	CASSLRDSTPFLTNEQFF
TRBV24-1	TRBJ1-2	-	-	TGTGCCACCAGTGATGGGGGGAGTAGTGGCTACACCTTC	CATSDGGSSGYTF
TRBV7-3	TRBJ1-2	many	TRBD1	TGTGCCAGCAGCTTAACTGGGGACAGTCCCTCCTATGGCTACACCTTC	CASSLTGDSPSYGYTF
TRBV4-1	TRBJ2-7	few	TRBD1	TGCGCCAGCAGCCATCCCCGGGACAGGGGGCTGAATGACGAGCAGTACTTC	CASSHPRDRGLNDEQYF
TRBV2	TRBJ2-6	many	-	TGTGCCAGCAGTGTGGGGGGCACCTCTGGGGCCAACGTCCTGACTTTC	CASSVGGTSGANVLTF
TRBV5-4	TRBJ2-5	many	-	TGTGCCAGCAGCTGGATGGGGGAGACCCAGTACTTC	CASSWMGETQYF
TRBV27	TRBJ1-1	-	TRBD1	TGTGCCAGCAGTCAGAACAGGGGCCTGGGCACTGAAGCTTTCTTT	CASSQNRGLGTEAFF
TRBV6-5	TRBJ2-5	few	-	TGTGCCAGCCGGCCCCCCGGGCAAGAGACCCAGTACTTC	CASRPPGQETQYF
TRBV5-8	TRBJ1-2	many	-	TGTGCCAGCAGCTTAGTTGGGAGTCGCGGCTACACCTTC	CASSLVGSRGYTF
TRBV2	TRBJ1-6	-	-	TGTGCCAGCAGTGAATCTGTCAGGGGAATAAATTCACCCCTCCACTTT	CASSESVRGINSPLHF
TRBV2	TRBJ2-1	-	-	TGTGCCAGCAGAAACAGGGCCTACAATGAGCAGTTCTTC	CASRNRAYNEQFF
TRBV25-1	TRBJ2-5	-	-	TGTGCCAGCAGTGAATTCTCCGGAGATTACCAAGAGACCCAGTACTTC	CASSEFSGDYQETQYF
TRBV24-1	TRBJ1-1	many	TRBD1	TGTGCCACCAGTGCCGGAGACAGGGGGGACACTGAAGCTTTCTTT	CATSAGDRGDTEAFF
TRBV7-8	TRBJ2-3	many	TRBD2	TGTGCCAGCAGCCAAAGCGGGATTGGGGCCGGAGATACGCAGTATTTT	CASSQSGIGAGDTQYF
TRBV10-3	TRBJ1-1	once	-	TGTGCCAGCACCCTAAGAGGAGGGTACACTGAAGCTTTCTTT	CASTLRGGYTEAFF
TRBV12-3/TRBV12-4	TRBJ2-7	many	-	TGTGCCAGCAGCCCTGTTGGAGGGAGCTCCTACGAGCAGTACTTC	CASSPVGGSSYEQYF
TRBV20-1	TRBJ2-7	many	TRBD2	TGCAGTGCCGAGAAGCGGGACCCTCCAGCCGAGCAGTACTTC	CSAEKRDPPAEQYF
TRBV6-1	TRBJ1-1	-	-	TGTGCCAGCAGTGTCGAAGCGAACACTGAAGCTTTCTTT	CASSVEANTEAFF
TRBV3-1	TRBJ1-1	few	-	TGTGCCAGCAGCCAAACCGAGAGGGCTTTCTTT	CASSQTERAFF
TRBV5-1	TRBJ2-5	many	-	TGCGCCAGCAGCGCCTTGAACGGCGAGACCCAGTACTTC	CASSALNGETQYF
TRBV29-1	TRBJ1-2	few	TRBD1	TGCAGCGCGGGACAGGCTACTAACTATGGCTACACCTTC	CSAGQATNYGYTF
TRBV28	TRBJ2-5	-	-	TGTGCCAGCAGTTTCGGTACTCTGATTCAAGAGACCCAGTACTTC	CASSFGTLIQETQYF
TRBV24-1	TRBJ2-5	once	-	TGTGCCACCAGTGACTCGGATGAGACCCAGTACTTC	CATSDSDETQYF
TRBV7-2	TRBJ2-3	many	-	TGTGCCAGCAGCTTAGCCCGATCTAGCGGCACAGATACGCAGTATTTT	CASSLARSSGTDTQYF
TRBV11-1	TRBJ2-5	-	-	TGTGCCAGCAGATCCCGAGATAGACTCCAAGAGACCCAGTACTTC	CASRSRDRLQETQYF